This T cell receptor beta chain was recovered during a study of cytomegalovirus exposure and HLA in healthy donors. Whole-study findings and limits: As a later analysis showed, several of the most significant clusters appeared to be linked to common viral pathogens.

Researchers ran the PCR with 60 Vbeta and 13 Jbeta primers. Profiling relied on immunoSEQ multiplex PCR, and the TCRdb table lists in-frame clones only, not all of them. Among roughly 100,000 clones, roughly 80% were seen once, and the ten largest hold 6.9%. Trimming left V 2 bases short and J 4 bases short, with 16 bases between. The CDR3 has 16 amino acids. The germline gives CDR1 SGHTA, CDR2 FQGNSA. About this clone itself: No antigen is known for it.

This sequence originates from a man aged 25 to 45 in good health and CMV-seropositive. This sequence joins TRBV7-2 and TRBJ2-3; possible D gene TRBD2, 5 bases. Sequenced sample: PBMCs. The CDR3 nucleotides read TGTGCCAGCAGCTTACGGTCTGGAGGAACGGCAGATACGCAGTATTTT. Its translation: CASSLRSGGTADTQYF.